This T cell receptor (beta chain) emerged from a study of blood T cells in healthy people across ages. V gave up 3 bases and J gave up 5 bases, with 10 bases separating them. Germline V gene sequence: CDR1 ENHRY, CDR2 SYGVKD. This CDR3 is built from 14 residues. A J-beta primer mix and a sample-barcoded 5' primer were used in a second PCR of about 7 to 12 cycles. In TCRdb, the 5' RACE reads were re-called with MiXCR into one record per CDR3 protein. This table holds about 640,000 distinct CDR3 sequences, approximately 59% found once. Caucasian individuals from Russia who were healthy and aged about 6 to 95 acted as donors.

The receptor's source is a man aged 55 to 70 in good health. This sequence joins TRBV10-3 and TRBJ2-2; no definite D call. Source material: blood. In nucleotides, the CDR3 is TGTGCCATCAGTGACAGTTATGGGACCGGGGAGCTGTTTTTT. Amino acids: CAISDSYGTGELFF.